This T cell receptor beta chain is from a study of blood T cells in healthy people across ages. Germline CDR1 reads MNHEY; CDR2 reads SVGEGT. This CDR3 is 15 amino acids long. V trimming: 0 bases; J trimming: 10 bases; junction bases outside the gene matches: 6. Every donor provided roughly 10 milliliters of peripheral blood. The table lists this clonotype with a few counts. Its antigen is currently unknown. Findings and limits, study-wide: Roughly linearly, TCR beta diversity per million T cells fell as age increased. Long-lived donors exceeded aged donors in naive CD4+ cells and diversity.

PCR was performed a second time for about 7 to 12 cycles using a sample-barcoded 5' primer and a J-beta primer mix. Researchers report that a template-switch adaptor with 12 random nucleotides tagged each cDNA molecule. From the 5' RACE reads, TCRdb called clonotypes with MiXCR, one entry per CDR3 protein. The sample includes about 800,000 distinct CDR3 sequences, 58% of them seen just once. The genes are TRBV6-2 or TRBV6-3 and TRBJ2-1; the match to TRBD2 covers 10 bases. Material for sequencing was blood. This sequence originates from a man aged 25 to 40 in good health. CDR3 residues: CASSYSLAGGGEQFF. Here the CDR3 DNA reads TGTGCCAGCAGTTACTCGTTAGCGGGAGGTGGGGAGCAGTTCTTC.